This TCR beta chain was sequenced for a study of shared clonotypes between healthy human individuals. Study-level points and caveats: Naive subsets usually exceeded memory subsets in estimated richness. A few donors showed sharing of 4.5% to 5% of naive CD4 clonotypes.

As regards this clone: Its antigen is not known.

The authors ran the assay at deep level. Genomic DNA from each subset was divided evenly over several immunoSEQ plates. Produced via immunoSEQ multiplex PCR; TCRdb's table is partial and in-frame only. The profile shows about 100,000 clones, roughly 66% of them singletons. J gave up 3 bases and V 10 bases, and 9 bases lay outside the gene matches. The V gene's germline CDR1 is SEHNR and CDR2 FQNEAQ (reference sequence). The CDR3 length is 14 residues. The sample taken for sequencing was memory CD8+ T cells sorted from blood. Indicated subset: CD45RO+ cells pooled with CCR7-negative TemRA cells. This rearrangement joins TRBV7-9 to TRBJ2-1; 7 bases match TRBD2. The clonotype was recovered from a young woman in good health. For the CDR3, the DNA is TGTGCCATTCCAAGGGACTACGGCTACAATGAGCAGTTCTTC. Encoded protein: CAIPRDYGYNEQFF.